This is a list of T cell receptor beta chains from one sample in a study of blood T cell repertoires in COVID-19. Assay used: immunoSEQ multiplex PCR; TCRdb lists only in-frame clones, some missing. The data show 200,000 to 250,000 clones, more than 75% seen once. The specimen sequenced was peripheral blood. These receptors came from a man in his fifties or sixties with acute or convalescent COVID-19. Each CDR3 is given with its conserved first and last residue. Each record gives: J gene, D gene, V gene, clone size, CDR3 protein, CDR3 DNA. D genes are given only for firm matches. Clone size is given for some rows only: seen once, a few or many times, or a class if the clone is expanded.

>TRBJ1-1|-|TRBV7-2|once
CATRQQMNTEAFF
TGTGCCACCCGACAGCAAATGAACACTGAAGCTTTCTTT
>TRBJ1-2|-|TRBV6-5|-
CASSFSGRVPNYGYTF
TGTGCCAGCAGTTTTTCAGGGAGGGTTCCTAACTATGGCTACACCTTC
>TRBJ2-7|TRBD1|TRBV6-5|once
CASRKQGELYEQYF
TGTGCCAGCCGAAAACAGGGGGAGCTTTACGAGCAGTACTTC
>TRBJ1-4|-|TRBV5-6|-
CASSRSPATNEKLFF
TGTGCCAGCAGCCGAAGCCCGGCAACTAATGAAAAACTGTTTTTT
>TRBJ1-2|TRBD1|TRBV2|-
CASSAPDRAPGYTF
TGTGCCAGCAGTGCCCCGGACAGGGCTCCCGGATACACCTTC
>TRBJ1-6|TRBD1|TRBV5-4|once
CASSMGTEISPLHF
TGTGCCAGCAGCATGGGGACAGAGATTTCACCCCTCCACTTT
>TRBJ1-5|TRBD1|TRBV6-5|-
CASSLTGGNNQPQHF
TGTGCCAGCAGTCTGACAGGGGGAAACAATCAGCCCCAGCATTTT
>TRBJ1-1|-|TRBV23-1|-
CASPPKDRDKNTEAFF
TGCGCCAGCCCACCGAAAGACCGGGACAAGAACACTGAAGCTTTCTTT
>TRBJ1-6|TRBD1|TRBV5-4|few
CASSTGQVNSPLHF
TGTGCCAGCAGCACGGGACAGGTGAATTCACCCCTCCACTTT
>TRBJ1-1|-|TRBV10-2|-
CASSEEDRLNTEAFF
TGCGCCAGCAGTGAGGAAGACAGATTGAACACTGAAGCTTTCTTT
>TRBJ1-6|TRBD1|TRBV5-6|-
CASSFRDRGNSPLHF
TGTGCCAGCAGCTTCCGGGACAGGGGAAATTCACCCCTCCACTTT
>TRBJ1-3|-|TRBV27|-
CASSLGGGSGNTIYF
TGTGCCAGCAGTTTGGGGGGAGGCTCTGGAAACACCATATATTTT
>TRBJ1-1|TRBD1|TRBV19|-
CASSFRQGKIRAFF
TGTGCCAGTAGTTTCCGACAGGGTAAGATACGAGCTTTCTTT
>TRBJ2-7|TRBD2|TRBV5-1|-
CASSLWEGDEQYF
TGCGCCAGCAGCTTGTGGGAGGGTGACGAGCAGTACTTC
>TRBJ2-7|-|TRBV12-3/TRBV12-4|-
CASTQGVSYEQYF
TGTGCCAGCACCCAGGGTGTTTCCTACGAGCAGTACTTC
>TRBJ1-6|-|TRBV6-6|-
CASSYQGTNSPLHF
TGTGCCAGCAGTTACCAGGGTACCAATTCACCCCTCCACTTT
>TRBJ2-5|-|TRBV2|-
CASSESRETQYF
TGTGCCAGCAGTGAGTCGCGAGAGACCCAGTACTTC
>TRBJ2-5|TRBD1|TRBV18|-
CASSPGQGKETQYF
TGTGCCAGCTCACCCGGACAGGGGAAAGAGACCCAGTACTTC
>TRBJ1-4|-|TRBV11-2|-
CASSLIRAGTNEKLFF
TGTGCCAGCAGCTTAATTCGGGCGGGTACTAATGAAAAACTGTTTTTT
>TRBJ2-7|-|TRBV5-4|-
CASTRTGTYEQYF
TGTGCCAGCACCCGGACTGGAACCTACGAGCAGTACTTC
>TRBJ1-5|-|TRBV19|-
CASRKISVNQPQHF
TGTGCCAGTAGGAAAATATCGGTCAATCAGCCCCAGCATTTT